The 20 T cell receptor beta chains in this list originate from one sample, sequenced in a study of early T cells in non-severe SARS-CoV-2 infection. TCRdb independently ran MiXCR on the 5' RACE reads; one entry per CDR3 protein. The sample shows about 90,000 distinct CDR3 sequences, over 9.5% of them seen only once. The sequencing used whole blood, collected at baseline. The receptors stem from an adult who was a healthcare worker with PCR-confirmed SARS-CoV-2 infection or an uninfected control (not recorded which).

The CDR3 sequence is CASSQVRSYNEQFF. The CDR3 coding sequence is TGTGCCAGCAGCCAAGTAAGATCCTACAATGAGCAGTTCTTC. V and J are TRBV4-2 and TRBJ2-1; D call uncertain. Trimming shortened V by 1 base and J by 1 base, and 5 bases separated the two germline ends. This CDR3 is 14 amino acids long. Germline V CDR1 and CDR2: LGHNA, YNFKEQ.

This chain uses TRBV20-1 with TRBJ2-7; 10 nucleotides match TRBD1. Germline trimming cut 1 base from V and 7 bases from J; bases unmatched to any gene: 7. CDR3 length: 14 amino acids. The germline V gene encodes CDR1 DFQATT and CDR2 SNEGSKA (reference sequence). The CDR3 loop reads CSARGDRGLGEQYF. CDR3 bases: TGCAGTGCTAGAGGAGACAGGGGGCTGGGAGAGCAGTACTTC.

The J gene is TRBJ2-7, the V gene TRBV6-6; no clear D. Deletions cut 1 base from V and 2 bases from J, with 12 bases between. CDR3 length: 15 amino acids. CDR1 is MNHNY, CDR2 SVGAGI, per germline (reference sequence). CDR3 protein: CASSYWAPSPYEQYF. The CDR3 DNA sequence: TGTGCCAGCAGTTACTGGGCCCCCTCTCCCTACGAGCAGTACTTC.

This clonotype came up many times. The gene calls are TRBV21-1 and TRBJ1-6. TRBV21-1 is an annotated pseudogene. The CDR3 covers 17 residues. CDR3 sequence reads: CASSKPGGREGHSPLHF. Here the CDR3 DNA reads TGTGCCAGCAGCAAGCCCGGCGGGAGGGAAGGACATTCACCCCTCCACTTT.

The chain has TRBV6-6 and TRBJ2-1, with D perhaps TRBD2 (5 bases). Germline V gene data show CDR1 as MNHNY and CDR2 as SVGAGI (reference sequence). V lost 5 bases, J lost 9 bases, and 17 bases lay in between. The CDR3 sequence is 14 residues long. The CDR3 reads CASSTYPDSLEQFF. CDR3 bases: TGTGCCAGCAGTACCTACCCGGACTCTCTTGAGCAGTTCTTC.

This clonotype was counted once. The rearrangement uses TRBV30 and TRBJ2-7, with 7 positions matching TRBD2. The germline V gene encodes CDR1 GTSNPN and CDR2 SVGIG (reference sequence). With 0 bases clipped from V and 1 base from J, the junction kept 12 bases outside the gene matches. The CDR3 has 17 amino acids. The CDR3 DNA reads TGTGCCTGGAGTGTAGGGCTTGGGGACTACTTATCCTACGAGCAGTACTTC. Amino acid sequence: CAWSVGLGDYLSYEQYF.

The CDR3, as DNA: TGCGCCAGCAGCTCCGGACTAGCGGGGGGGCAGTCCGAGCAGTACTTC. Protein product: CASSSGLAGGQSEQYF. The chain couples TRBV5-1 to TRBJ2-7; 15 bases map to TRBD2. CDR1 and CDR2 (germline): SGHRS, YFSETQ. The ends lost 3 bases at V and 6 bases at J; junction bases unmatched: 7. This CDR3 spans 16 amino acids.

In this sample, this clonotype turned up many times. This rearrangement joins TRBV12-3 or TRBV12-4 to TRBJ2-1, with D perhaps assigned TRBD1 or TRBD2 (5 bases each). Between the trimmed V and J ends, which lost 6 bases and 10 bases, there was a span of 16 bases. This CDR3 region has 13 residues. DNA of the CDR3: TGTGCCAGCAGCGCCGGGGCCAGCGGCGAGCAGTTCTTC. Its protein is CASSAGASGEQFF.

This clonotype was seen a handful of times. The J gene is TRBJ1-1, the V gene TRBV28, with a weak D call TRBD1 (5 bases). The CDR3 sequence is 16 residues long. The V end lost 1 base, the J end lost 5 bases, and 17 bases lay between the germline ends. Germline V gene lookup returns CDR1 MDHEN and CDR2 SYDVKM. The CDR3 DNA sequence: TGTGCCAGCAGTTTATCGGGGCCAGGGAGGGAAACTGAAGCTTTCTTT. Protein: CASSLSGPGRETEAFF.

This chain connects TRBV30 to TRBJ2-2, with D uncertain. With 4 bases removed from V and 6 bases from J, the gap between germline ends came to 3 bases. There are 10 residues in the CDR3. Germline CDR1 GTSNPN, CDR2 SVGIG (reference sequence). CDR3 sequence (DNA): TGTGCCTGGAAGCCCGGGGAGCTGTTTTTT. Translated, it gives CAWKPGELFF.

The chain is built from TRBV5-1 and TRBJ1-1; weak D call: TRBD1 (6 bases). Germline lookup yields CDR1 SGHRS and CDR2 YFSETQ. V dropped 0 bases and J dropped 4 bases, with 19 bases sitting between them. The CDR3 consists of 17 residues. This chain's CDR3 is CASSLANMGAAGTEAFF. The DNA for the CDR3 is TGCGCCAGCAGCTTGGCCAACATGGGGGCGGCTGGCACTGAAGCTTTCTTT. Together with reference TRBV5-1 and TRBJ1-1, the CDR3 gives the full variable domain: KAGVTQTPRYLIKTRGQQVTLSCSPISGHRSVSWYQQTPGQGLQFLFEYFSETQRNKGNFPGRFSGRQFSNSRSEMNVSTLELGDSALYLCASSLANMGAAGTEAFFGQGTRLTVV.

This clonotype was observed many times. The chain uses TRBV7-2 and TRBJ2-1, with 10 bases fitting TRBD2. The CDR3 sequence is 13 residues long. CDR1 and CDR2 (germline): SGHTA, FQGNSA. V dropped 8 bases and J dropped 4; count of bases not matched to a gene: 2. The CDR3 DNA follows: TGTGCCAGCCGGACTAGCGGTTACAATGAGCAGTTCTTC. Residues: CASRTSGYNEQFF.

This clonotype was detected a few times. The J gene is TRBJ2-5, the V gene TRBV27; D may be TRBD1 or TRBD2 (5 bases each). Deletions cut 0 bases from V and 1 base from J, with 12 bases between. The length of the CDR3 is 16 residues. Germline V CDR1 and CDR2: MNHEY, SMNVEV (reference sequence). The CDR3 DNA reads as TGTGCCAGCAGTTTATCTGGTTGGGGGTCCCAAGAGACCCAGTACTTC. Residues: CASSLSGWGSQETQYF.

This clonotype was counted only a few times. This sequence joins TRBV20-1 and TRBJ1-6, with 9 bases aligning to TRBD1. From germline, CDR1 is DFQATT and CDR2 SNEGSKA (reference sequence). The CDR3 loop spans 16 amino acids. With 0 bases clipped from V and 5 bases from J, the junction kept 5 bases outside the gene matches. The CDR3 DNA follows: TGCAGTGCTAGAGAGCCGACAGGGGGGGATAATTCACCCCTCCACTTT. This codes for CSAREPTGGDNSPLHF.

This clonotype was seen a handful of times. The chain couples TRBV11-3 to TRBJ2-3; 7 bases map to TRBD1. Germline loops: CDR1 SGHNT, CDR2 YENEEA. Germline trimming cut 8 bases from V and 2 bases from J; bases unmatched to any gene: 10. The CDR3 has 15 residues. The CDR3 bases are TGTGCCAGCCGAGGGGGCAGGGGGACCACAGATACGCAGTATTTT. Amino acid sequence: CASRGGRGTTDTQYF.

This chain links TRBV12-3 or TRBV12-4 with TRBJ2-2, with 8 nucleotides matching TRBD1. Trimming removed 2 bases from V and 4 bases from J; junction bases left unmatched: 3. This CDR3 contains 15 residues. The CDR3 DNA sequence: TGTGCCAGCAGTTTAAGGACAGGGCTCACCGGGGAGCTGTTTTTT. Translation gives CASSLRTGLTGELFF.

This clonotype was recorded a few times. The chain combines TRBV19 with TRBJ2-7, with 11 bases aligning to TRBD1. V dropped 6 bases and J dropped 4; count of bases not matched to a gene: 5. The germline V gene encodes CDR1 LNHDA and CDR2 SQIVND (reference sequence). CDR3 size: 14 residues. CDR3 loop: CASSRDRGNYEQYF. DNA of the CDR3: TGTGCCAGTAGCCGGGACAGGGGGAATTACGAGCAGTACTTC.

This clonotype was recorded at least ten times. The CDR3 protein is CASSFSREQYF. CDR3 bases: TGTGCCAGCAGCTTTTCGCGCGAGCAGTACTTC. The chain is built from TRBV7-2 and TRBJ2-7; D gene uncertain. V gave up 3 bases and J gave up 6 bases, with 6 bases separating them. The CDR3 extends over 11 amino acids. Germline loops: CDR1 SGHTA, CDR2 FQGNSA.

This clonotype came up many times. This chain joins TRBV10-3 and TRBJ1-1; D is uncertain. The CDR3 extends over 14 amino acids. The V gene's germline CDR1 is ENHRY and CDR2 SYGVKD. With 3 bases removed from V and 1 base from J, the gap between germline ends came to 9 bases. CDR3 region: CAISEAVTNTEAFF. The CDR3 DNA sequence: TGTGCCATCAGTGAAGCAGTTACGAACACTGAAGCTTTCTTT.

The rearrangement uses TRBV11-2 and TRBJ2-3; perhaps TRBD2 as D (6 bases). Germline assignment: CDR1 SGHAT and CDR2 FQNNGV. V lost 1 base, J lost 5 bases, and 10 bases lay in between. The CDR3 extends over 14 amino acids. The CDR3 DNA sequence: TGTGCCAGCAGCTTAGGACTAGAAGTAGATACGCAGTATTTT. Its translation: CASSLGLEVDTQYF.